This T cell receptor beta chain was profiled in a study of blood T cell repertoires in COVID-19. Study at large: T cells, B-cell-depleted T cells, or PBMCs supplied cDNA or gDNA.

Germline V CDR1 and CDR2: LGHNA, YSLEER. This CDR3 is 13 amino acids long. After removal of 4 bases from V and 4 bases from J, the junction contained 2 bases not matched to a gene. This study enrolled people aged 18 to 89 from 24 US geographic areas. Two negative PCRs, clearance, or symptom resolution were required of recovered Cohort 3 donors. Authors' methods: Reference gene primer amplification yielded estimated nucleated cell counts. Produced via immunoSEQ multiplex PCR; TCRdb's table is partial and in-frame only. The V and J calls and clone size were taken over from that table, and D and trimming were inferred from the DNA. Among 200,000 to 250,000 clones listed, more than 80% were seen once.

This rearrangement joins TRBV4-3 to TRBJ2-3; 7 nucleotides align to TRBD1. The sequence derives from a man between 60 and 75 years old who had recovered from COVID-19. The sequenced material came from PBMCs or T cells enriched from blood (not recorded which). In DNA form, the CDR3 reads TGCGCCAGCAGCCGGCAGGGGGCAGATACGCAGTATTTT. It translates to CASSRQGADTQYF.